This TCR beta chain appears in the sequencing data of a study of shared clonotypes between healthy human individuals. Sequencing used immunoSEQ multiplex PCR; TCRdb keeps in-frame clones, though not all of them. The sample consists of about 330,000 clones, roughly 87% of them appearing once. Germline values: CDR1 MNHEY, CDR2 SMNVEV (reference sequence). This CDR3 contains 14 residues. The germline V and J ends were trimmed by 6 bases and 2 bases, with 14 bases remaining between them. Sequencing used memory CD8+ T cells sorted from blood. Subset described: CD45RO+ cells pooled with CCR7-negative TemRA cells. The chain links TRBV27 to TRBJ2-7, with a possible D match to TRBD2 (5 bases). This receptor was taken from a man aged 18 to 29 in good health. CDR3 nucleotide sequence: TGTGCCAGCAGCCCATACGGACTGCCCTACGAGCAGTACTTC. This codes for CASSPYGLPYEQYF.